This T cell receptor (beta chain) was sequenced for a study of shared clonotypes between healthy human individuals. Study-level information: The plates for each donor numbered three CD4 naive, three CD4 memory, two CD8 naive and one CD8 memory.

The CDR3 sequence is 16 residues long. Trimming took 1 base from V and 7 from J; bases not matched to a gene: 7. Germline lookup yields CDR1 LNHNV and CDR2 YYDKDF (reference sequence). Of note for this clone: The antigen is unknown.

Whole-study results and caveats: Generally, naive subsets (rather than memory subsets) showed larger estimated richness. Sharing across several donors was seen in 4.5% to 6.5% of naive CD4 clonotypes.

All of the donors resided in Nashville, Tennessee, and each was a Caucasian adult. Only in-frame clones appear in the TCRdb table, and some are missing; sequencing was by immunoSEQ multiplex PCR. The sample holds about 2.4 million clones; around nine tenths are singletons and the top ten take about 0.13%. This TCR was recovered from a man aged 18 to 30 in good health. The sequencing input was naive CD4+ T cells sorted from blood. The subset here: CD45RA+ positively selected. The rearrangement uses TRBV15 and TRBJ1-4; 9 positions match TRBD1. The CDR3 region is CATSRGGTGRGEKLFF. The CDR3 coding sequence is TGTGCCACCAGCAGAGGCGGGACAGGGCGTGGTGAAAAACTGTTTTTT.